The 8 T cell receptor beta chains given below trace back to one sample, sequenced in a study of blood T cells in healthy people across ages. A second 7 to 11 cycle PCR used barcoded and J-beta primers. Each CDR3 protein is one row after TCRdb ran MiXCR on the 5' RACE reads. The sample has about 1.8 million distinct CDR3 sequences, 49% seen once. The specimen was blood. Every receptor here comes from a woman aged 40 to 50 in good health.

As DNA, the CDR3 is TGTGCCAGCTTTTCGACAGGAGGGACTGAAGCTTTCTTT. It yields the protein CASFSTGGTEAFF. V is TRBV6-5 and J is TRBJ1-1; TRBD1 is a possible D gene (6 bases). The CDR3 is 13 amino acids. The germline V and J ends were trimmed by 8 bases and 5 bases, with 15 bases remaining between them. CDR1 and CDR2 from the germline V gene are MNHEY and SVGAGI.

This chain uses TRBV10-3 with TRBJ1-1; D unresolved. V lost 4 bases, J lost 3 bases, and 15 bases lay in between. The V gene's germline CDR1 is ENHRY and CDR2 SYGVKD. The CDR3 contains 15 residues. The CDR3 loop reads CAISAAGMRDTEAFF. CDR3 bases: TGTGCCATCAGTGCGGCGGGGATGAGGGACACTGAAGCTTTCTTT.

This clonotype occurred a few times. The chain combines TRBV6-2 or TRBV6-3 with TRBJ1-2; 10 nucleotides match TRBD1. The CDR3 is 14 amino acids. The V and J ends lost 10 bases and 2 bases, in that order; junction bases with no gene match: 7. Looked up from germline, CDR1 is MNHEY and CDR2 is SVGEGT. The CDR3 DNA follows: TGTGCCACCTCCTGGGACAGGGGAAACTATGGCTACACCTTC. Translating gives CATSWDRGNYGYTF.

This clonotype was found once. The gene calls are TRBV28 and TRBJ1-2; D may be TRBD1 (6 bases). CDR3 length: 18 amino acids. The ends were cut back, 2 bases at V and 3 bases at J, with 22 bases in the middle. The V gene's germline CDR1 is MDHEN and CDR2 SYDVKM. The CDR3 region is CASSLTNPDTWTDYGYTF. For the CDR3, the DNA is TGTGCCAGCAGTTTAACAAATCCGGACACCTGGACAGACTATGGCTACACCTTC.

This clonotype was seen a single time. The genes are TRBV2 and TRBJ2-5, with D hard to call. Trimming removed 8 bases at V and 1 base at J, with 14 bases between. Germline loops: CDR1 SNHLY, CDR2 FYNNEI. This CDR3 is 14 amino acids long. CDR3 nucleotide sequence: TGTGCCAGCGGCGAGAGGAACAGCCAAGAGACCCAGTACTTC. Its protein is CASGERNSQETQYF.

This clonotype was counted a few times. A much larger clone lies a single base off, so this may be a read error. The chain carries TRBV12-3 or TRBV12-4 and TRBJ2-1; D possibly matches TRBD1 or TRBD2 (6 bases each). V lost 5 bases and J 10 bases, leaving 15 bases between the germline ends. The CDR3 is 13 amino acids. In nucleotides, the CDR3 is TGTGCCAGCAGTGTAGGGGGGCTGGTGGAGCAGTTCTTC. It yields the protein CASSVGGLVEQFF.

This chain links TRBV6-6 with TRBJ2-3; 10 bases are shared with TRBD1. The CDR3 covers 16 residues. Germline CDR1 reads MNHNY; CDR2 reads SVGAGI (reference sequence). V lost 6 bases to trimming and J lost 4 bases; unmatched junction nucleotides: 10. The CDR3 DNA reads TGTGCCAGCAGCCTTGGACAGGGGGTTAAGGCAGATACGCAGTATTTT. Translation gives CASSLGQGVKADTQYF.

The rearrangement links TRBV20-1 to TRBJ1-2; D gene uncertain. Per germline, CDR1 DFQATT and CDR2 SNEGSKA (reference sequence). The V and J ends lost 4 bases and 0 bases respectively, with 21 bases between them. The CDR3 is 17 residues long. CDR3 in DNA: TGCAGTGCTACCCCCACTAGAGCAGACGTAACTAACTATGGCTACACCTTC. Its translation: CSATPTRADVTNYGYTF.